This TCR beta chain was identified in a study of blood T cell repertoires in COVID-19 (dated by TCRdb to between 2020 and 2021). In the study overall: Samples from collaborators originated in the United States, Italy and Spain and spanned both the acute and convalescent phases of COVID-19. The material from the prospective study consisted of cDNA or gDNA derived from T cells, B-cell-depleted T cells, or PBMCs. Deeply sampled blood TCRbeta repertoires from subjects exposed to, actively infected with, or recovered from COVID-19 were included in the dataset. The repertoires were released in a freely available public database meant as a resource for research on the immune response to SARS-CoV-2. Samples came from the ongoing ImmuneRACE study (first 160 participants) plus 1,254 subjects from 6 global collaborators. Nearly every sample came with metadata listing a de-identified subject ID, COVID-19 status, age in years and sex. HLA class I and class II types, where available, came from metadata supplied by the sample provider rather than from assay-based typing. Overall study outcomes, separate from this receptor: Clinical and demographic metadata were provided uncurated, with the amount varying by source and participant.

The collaborating institutions used their own protocols to collect whole blood in K2EDTA tubes. For TCRbeta analysis, collaborators shipped samples as frozen whole blood, isolated PBMCs, or DNA extracted from either of those sample types. TCRbeta CDR3 regions were amplified from genomic DNA by means of the immunoSEQ Assay, a bias-controlled multiplex PCR. The authors processed their data as follows. Within the assay, amplification of reference gene primers was used to estimate how many nucleated cells each sample contained. To quantify the absolute abundance of each unique TCRbeta CDR3 rearrangement, sequence reads were collapsed and filtered. For each sample, productive Simpson clonality was calculated as the square root of Simpson's diversity index across productive rearrangements. Sourced from immuneACCESS, this table was stored by TCRdb with only in-frame sequences that have V and J called. A share of the clones is absent; for the studies checked, an unresolved V gene accounts for under half, and the remainder has no known explanation. V, J and clone size are those of that table, while D and trimming were read from the DNA. Recorded for this sample are just over 150,000 clones; 75% to 90% of them occurred a single time. Jointly, the top ten make up 3.3% of the sample.

As concerns this clone: Its antigen is not yet known. No clone much larger than this one lies a single base away; base qualities are absent.

CDR1 and CDR2 are read off the germline V gene (reference sequence) as WNHNN and SYGVQD. There are 17 amino acids in the CDR3, from cysteine to phenylalanine inclusive. Just the 51-base CDR3 DNA is kept, in frame starting at base 1. Trimming at the junction amounts to 0 bases on V and 1 base on J, and the germline ends lie 16 bases apart. The TCR sequence derives from a human donor with acute or convalescent COVID-19. The donor label of this sample is uncertain. The material sequenced was peripheral blood. The chain is made from TRBV10-1 and TRBJ2-7; no confident D gene assignment can be made. This receptor carries the CDR3 CASSESISVSGSYEQYF. Read as DNA, the sequence is TGCGCCAGCAGTGAGTCGATCTCTGTTTCGGGTTCCTACGAGCAGTACTTC.